The sequence of this T cell receptor beta chain was determined in a study of blood T cells in healthy people across ages. A second roughly 6 to 12 cycle PCR used barcoded and J-beta primers. TCRdb analysed the 5' RACE reads with MiXCR anew, one entry per CDR3 protein. The data contain about 760,000 distinct CDR3 sequences, roughly 25% of them singletons. The germline CDR1 and CDR2 sequences are MNHNY and SVGAGI (reference sequence). The V end was cut by 9 bases, the J end by 2 bases, with 14 bases between. This CDR3 spans 13 amino acids. This clonotype was counted between two and nine times. These same records also appear under a second study, on T cells of mothers and their children.

J is TRBJ2-7 and V is TRBV6-6; D might be TRBD2 (7 bases). The sample was blood. The sequence came from a boy younger than 18 in good health. CDR3 sequence: CASGGGGPYEQYF. CDR3 DNA sequence: TGTGCCAGTGGGGGGGGCGGGCCCTACGAGCAGTACTTC.